This T cell receptor (beta chain) was identified during a study of T cell responses to AZD1222 COVID-19 vaccine. Broader study findings: Clonal diversity was possibly underestimated, and the donors were mostly white British, with more females. Spike-specific TCR repertoires showed rising breadth and depth after two AZD1222 doses. Sampling captured repertoires only after the peak T cell response.

Regarding this clone: The antigen is undetermined.

Pooling covered second doses at about 4 or about 12 weeks. Only in-frame clones appear in the TCRdb table, and some are missing; sequencing was by immunoSEQ multiplex PCR. The sample carries about 78,000 clones, around nine tenths recorded once. This CDR3 is 17 amino acids long. With 0 bases removed from V and 4 bases from J, the gap between germline ends came to 19 bases. Germline V gene data show CDR1 as MGHRA and CDR2 as YSYEKL. This clonotype was sampled from an adult who received the AZD1222 COVID-19 vaccine. This sequence joins TRBV4-1 and TRBJ2-7, with D perhaps TRBD1 or TRBD2 (5 bases each). The material was peripheral blood, obtained 28 days after the second AZD1222 dose. CDR3 sequence: CASSQELERGRVYEQYF. The CDR3 DNA follows: TGCGCCAGCAGCCAAGAACTAGAGAGGGGTAGGGTTTACGAGCAGTACTTC.